A single T cell receptor (beta chain) is shown here with its context. In the source study's methods: Nucleated cell number was recorded as an estimate derived from reference gene primer amplification. Using immunoSEQ multiplex PCR, the repertoire was profiled, and TCRdb retains in-frame clones only, with some absent. That table is the source of V, J and clone size, and D and trimming were worked out from the DNA. This sample yields 120,000 to 150,000 clones, of which around 82% are seen a single time; approximately 5% belongs to the top ten. The data were taken from a study of blood T cell repertoires in COVID-19. Overall study: The study drew acute and convalescent COVID-19 samples from the United States, Italy and Spain. T cells, B-cell-depleted T cells, or PBMCs supplied cDNA or gDNA.

Sequencing was carried out using peripheral blood. The clonotype comes from a woman aged 50 to 60 with acute or convalescent COVID-19.

CDR3 nucleotides: TGTGCCAGCAGTAGGGGGACAGGGGGTTCCTACGAGCAGTACTTC. It is translated as CASSRGTGGSYEQYF. V is TRBV5-5 and J is TRBJ2-7; TRBD1 matches 11 bases. The CDR3 runs to 15 residues. CDR1 and CDR2 from the germline V gene are SGHKS and YYEKEE (reference sequence). V lost 5 bases, J lost 1 base, and 5 bases stayed unmatched. The whole variable domain, filled in from reference TRBV5-5 and TRBJ2-7, reads DAGVTQSPTHLIKTRGQQVTLRCSPISGHKSVSWYQQVLGQGPQFIFQYYEKEERGRGNFPDRFSARQFPNYSSELNVNALLLGDSALYLCASSRGTGGSYEQYFGPGTRLTVT.